This T cell receptor beta chain was recorded in a study of blood T cell repertoires in COVID-19. Overall study context: Samples representing acute and convalescent COVID-19 were sourced from the United States, Italy and Spain. PBMCs, B-cell-depleted T cells, or T cells were the source of the cDNA or gDNA that made up the material.

Original handling: Reference gene primer amplification gave estimated nucleated cell counts. TCRdb's table, derived via immunoSEQ multiplex PCR, lists solely in-frame clones and lacks some. V, J and clone size are taken as reported in that table, and D and trimming were inferred from the DNA itself. The sample comprises 150,000 to 200,000 clones, just over 85% of which are singletons, and around 8.2% rests with the top ten. This clone was counted a few times. CDR1 and CDR2 (germline): MGHDK, SYGVNS. V was trimmed by 8 bases and J by 2 bases, leaving 10 bases between them. The CDR3 runs to 14 residues.

The sequenced sample was peripheral blood. J is TRBJ1-6 and V is TRBV25-1; D might be TRBD1 (5 bases). This clonotype was obtained from a man between 60 and 70 years old with acute or convalescent COVID-19. The CDR3 coding sequence is TGTGCCAGCCGCCAGGGTCCCTATAATTCACCCCTCCACTTT. Residues: CASRQGPYNSPLHF.